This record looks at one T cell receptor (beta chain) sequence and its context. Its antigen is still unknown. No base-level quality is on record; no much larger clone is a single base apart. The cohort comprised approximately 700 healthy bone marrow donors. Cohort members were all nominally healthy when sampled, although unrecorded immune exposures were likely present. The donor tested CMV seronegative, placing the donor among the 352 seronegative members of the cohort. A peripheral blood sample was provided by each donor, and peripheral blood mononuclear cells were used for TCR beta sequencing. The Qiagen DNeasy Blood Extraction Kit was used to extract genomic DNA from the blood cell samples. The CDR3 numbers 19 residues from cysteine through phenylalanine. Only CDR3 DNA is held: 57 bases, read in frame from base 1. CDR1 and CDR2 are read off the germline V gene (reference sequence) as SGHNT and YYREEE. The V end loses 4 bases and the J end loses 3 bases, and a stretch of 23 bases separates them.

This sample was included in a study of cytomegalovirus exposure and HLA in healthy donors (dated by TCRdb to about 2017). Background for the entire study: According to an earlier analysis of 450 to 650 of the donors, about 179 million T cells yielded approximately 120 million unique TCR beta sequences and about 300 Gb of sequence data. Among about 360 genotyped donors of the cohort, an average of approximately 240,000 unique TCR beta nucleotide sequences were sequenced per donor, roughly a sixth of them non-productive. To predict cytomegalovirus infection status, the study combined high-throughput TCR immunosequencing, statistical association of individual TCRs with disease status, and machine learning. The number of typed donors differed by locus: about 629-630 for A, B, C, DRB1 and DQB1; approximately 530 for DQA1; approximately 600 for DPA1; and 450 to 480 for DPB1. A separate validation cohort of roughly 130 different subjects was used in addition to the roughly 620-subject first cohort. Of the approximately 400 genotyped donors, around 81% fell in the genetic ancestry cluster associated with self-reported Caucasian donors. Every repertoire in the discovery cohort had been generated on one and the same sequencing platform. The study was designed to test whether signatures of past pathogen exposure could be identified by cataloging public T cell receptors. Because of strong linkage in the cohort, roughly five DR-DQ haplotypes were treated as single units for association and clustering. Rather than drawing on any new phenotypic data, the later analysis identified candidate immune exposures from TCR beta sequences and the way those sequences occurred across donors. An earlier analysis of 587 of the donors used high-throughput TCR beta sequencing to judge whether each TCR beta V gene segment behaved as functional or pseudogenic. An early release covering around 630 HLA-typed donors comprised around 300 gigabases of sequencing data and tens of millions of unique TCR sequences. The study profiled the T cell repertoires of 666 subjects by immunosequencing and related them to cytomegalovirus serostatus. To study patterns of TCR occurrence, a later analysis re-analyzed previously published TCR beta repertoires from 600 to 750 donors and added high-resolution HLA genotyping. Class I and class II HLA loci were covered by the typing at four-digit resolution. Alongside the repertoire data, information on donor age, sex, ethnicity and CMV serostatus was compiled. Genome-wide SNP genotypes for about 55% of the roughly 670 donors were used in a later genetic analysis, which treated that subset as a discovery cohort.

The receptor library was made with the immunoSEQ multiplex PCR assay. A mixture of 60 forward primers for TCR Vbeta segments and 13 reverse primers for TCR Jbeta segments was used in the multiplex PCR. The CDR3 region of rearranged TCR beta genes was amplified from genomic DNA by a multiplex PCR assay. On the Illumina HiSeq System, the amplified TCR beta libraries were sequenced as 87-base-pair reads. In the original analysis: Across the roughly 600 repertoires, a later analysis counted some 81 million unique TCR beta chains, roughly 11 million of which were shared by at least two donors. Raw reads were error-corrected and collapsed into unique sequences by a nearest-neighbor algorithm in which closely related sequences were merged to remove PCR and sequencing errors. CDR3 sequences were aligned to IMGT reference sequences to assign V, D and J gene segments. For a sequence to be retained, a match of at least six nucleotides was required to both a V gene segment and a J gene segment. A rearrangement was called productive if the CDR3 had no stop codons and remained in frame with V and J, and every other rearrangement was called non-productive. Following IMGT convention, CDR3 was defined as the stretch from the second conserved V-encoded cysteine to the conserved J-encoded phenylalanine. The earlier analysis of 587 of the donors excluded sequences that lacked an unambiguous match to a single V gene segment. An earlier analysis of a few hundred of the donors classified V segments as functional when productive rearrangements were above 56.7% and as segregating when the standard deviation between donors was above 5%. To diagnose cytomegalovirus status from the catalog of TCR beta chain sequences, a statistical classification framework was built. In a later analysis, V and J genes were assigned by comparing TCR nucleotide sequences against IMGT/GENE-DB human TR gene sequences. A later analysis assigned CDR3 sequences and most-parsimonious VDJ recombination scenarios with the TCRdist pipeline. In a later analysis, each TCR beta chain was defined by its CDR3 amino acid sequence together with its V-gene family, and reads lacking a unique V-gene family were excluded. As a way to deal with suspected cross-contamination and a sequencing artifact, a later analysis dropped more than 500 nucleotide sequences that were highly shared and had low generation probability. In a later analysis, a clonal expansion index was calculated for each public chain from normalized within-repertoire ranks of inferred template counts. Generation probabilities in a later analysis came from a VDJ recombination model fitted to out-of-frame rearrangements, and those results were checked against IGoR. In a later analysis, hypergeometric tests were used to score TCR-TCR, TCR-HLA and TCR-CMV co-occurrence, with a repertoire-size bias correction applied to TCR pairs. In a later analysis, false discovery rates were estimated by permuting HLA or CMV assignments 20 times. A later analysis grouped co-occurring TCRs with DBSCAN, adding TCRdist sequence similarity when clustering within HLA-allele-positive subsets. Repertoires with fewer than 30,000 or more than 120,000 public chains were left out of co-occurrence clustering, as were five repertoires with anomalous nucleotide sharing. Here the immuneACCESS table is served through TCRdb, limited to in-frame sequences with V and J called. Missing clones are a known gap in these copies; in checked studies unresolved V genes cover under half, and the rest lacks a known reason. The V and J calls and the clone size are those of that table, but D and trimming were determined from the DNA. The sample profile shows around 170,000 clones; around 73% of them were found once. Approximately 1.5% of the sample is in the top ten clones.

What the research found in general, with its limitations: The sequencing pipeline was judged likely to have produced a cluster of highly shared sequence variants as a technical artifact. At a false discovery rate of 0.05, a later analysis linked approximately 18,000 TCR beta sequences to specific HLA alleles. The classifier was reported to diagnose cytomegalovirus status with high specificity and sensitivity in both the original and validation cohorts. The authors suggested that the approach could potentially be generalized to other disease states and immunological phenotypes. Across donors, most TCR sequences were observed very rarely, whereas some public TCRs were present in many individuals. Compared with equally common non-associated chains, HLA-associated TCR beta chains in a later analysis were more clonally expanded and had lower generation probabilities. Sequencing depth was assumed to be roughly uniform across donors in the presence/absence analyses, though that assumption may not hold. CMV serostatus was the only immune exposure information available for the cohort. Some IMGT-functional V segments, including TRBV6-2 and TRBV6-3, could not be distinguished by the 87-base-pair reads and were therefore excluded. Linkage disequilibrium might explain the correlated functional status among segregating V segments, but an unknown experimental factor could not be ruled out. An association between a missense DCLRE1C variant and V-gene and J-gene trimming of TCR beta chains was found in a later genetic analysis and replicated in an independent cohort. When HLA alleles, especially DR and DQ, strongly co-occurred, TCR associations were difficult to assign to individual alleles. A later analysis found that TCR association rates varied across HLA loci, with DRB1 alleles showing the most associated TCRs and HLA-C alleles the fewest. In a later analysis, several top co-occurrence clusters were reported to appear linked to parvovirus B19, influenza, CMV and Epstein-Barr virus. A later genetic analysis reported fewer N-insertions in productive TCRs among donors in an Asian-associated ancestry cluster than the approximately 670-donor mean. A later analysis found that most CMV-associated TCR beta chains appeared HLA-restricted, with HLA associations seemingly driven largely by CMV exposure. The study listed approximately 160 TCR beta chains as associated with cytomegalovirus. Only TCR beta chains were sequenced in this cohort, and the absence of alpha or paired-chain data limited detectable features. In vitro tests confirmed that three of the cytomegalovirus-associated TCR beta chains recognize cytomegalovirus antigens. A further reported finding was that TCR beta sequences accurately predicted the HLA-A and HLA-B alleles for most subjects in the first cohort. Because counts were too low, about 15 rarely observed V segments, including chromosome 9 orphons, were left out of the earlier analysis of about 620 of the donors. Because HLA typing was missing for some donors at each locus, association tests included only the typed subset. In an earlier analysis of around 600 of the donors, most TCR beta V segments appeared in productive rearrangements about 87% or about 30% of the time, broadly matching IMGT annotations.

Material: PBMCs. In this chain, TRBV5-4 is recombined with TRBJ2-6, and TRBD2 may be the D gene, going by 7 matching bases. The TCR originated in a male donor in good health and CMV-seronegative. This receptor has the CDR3 CASSTGGPSGPRGANVLTF. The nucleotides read TGTGCCAGCAGCACGGGGGGCCCTAGCGGTCCTCGTGGGGCCAACGTCCTGACTTTC.